This paragraph reports one T cell receptor beta chain. As yet, its antigen is unknown. This entry belongs to a study of beta chain features in type 1 diabetes. Study summary: In all, approximately 110 million sorted cells from all samples were analyzed.

In all sorted populations, purity surpassed 95%. Study-level points and caveats: VDJ junctions sequenced from type 1 diabetes patients showed fewer insertions and more deletions. Researchers report that Type 1 diabetes patients had moderately but significantly shorter TCRB CDR3s across all four CD4+ subsets. High TCR expression in some cells could lead to their over-representation in cDNA sequencing.

The whole isolated RNA underwent reverse transcription, so sequencing captured expressed TCRB transcripts. Generated by immunoSEQ multiplex PCR, the TCRdb table keeps only in-frame clones and is missing some. The sample holds 60,000 to 75,000 clones, 45% to 50% seen once. CDR1 is SQVTM and CDR2 is ANQGSEA in the germline V gene. Between the trimmed V and J ends, which lost 1 base and 4 bases, there was a span of 10 bases. The CDR3 contains 13 residues. The receptor's source is a man aged 25-45 years with type 1 diabetes. V usage is TRBV29-1 and J usage is TRBJ1-2; tentative D call: TRBD1 (6 bases). Material: central memory CD4+ T cells from blood. CDR3: CSVEAGALYGYTF. As DNA, the CDR3 is TGCAGCGTTGAAGCAGGGGCCCTCTATGGCTACACCTTC.